This T cell receptor (beta chain) appears in the sequencing data of a study of human T cells and chemical hapten exposure. Study-wide results and caveats: Unchanged with DPC sensitization were TCRs above 1 in 1000 frequency.

This clonotype was counted many times. The target antigen is unknown. Attachment of unique molecular identifiers to individual cDNA molecules was performed in the library. Per the study methods: TCRs per sample had a median of approximately 98,000 and ranged from roughly 23,224 to 700,000. TCRdb reanalysed the RACE reads using MiXCR and keeps one entry per CDR3 protein. TCRdb's processing, not the authors' own work, is the source of the V and J calls. The sample consists of 130,000 or so distinct CDR3 sequences, 9% to 10% of them appearing once. Noted time point: healthy volunteer bleed at 2 weeks. Before extraction, the whole blood was not fractionated, and total RNA was taken from it. Per germline, CDR1 SQVTM and CDR2 ANQGSEA. V lost 7 bases, J lost 5 bases, and 7 bases stayed unmatched. This CDR3 is 12 amino acids long.

The source of this sequence is a male donor in good health. Some clones in this sample may be carry-over from other donors' samples. What was sequenced was whole blood. The chain employs TRBV29-1 and TRBJ2-5, with TRBD1 matching over 7 bases. The CDR3 protein is CSAGTEKETQYF. The CDR3 nucleotides are TGCAGCGCCGGGACAGAGAAGGAGACCCAGTACTTC.